The rows below give T cell receptor beta chains drawn from one sample of a study of response to subunit inactivated influenza vaccine. MiXCR, run by TCRdb on the RT-PCR reads, gives a single entry per CDR3 protein. The data contain 590,000 or so distinct CDR3 sequences, around 15% of them singletons. The sample consisted of PBMCs from blood, taken around 14 days before vaccination. Every receptor here comes from a man between 45 and 60 years old who received an inactivated influenza vaccine. CDR3s include the opening cysteine and the closing phenylalanine or tryptophan. Fields, in order: clone size, V gene, J gene, D gene, CDR3 DNA, CDR3 protein. A D gene is named only where the DNA matches it firmly. Only some rows state a clone size, as once, few, many or a class for expanded clones.

abundance: many; v_gene: TRBV6-2/TRBV6-3; j_gene: TRBJ2-7; d_gene: NA; CDR3nt: TGTGCCAGCAGCGAGGGCCCAGGCGGCTCGAAATACGAGCAGTACTTC; CDR3aa: CASSEGPGGSKYEQYF
abundance: few; v_gene: TRBV7-2; j_gene: TRBJ1-6; d_gene: TRBD1; CDR3nt: TGTGCCAGCAGCTACCACCGGGACAGTAATTCACCCCTCCACTTT; CDR3aa: CASSYHRDSNSPLHF
abundance: few; v_gene: TRBV9; j_gene: TRBJ2-5; d_gene: TRBD2; CDR3nt: TGTGCCAGCAGCGTAGGACTAGCGGGAGTGGAGACCCAGTACTTC; CDR3aa: CASSVGLAGVETQYF
abundance: few; v_gene: TRBV20-1; j_gene: TRBJ2-1; d_gene: TRBD2; CDR3nt: TGCAGTGCCCGGACTAGCGGTAGCCGCTCCTACAATGAGCAGTTCTTC; CDR3aa: CSARTSGSRSYNEQFF
abundance: few; v_gene: TRBV11-1; j_gene: TRBJ2-5; d_gene: TRBD1; CDR3nt: TGTGCCAGCGGGACAGGGTGGGAGACCCAGTACTTC; CDR3aa: CASGTGWETQYF
abundance: few; v_gene: TRBV27; j_gene: TRBJ1-1; d_gene: NA; CDR3nt: TGTGCCAGCGGGGGACCCCTGGGGGCAATGGGGAACACTGAAGCTTTCTTT; CDR3aa: CASGGPLGAMGNTEAFF
abundance: few; v_gene: TRBV12-3/TRBV12-4; j_gene: TRBJ1-5; d_gene: TRBD1; CDR3nt: TGTGCCAGCAGTAGGACAGGGGGAGGACAGCCCCAGCATTTT; CDR3aa: CASSRTGGGQPQHF
abundance: NA; v_gene: TRBV10-3; j_gene: TRBJ2-2; d_gene: NA; CDR3nt: TGTGCCATCAGTGAGTCTGTGGACCTCACCGGGGAGCTGTTTTTT; CDR3aa: CAISESVDLTGELFF
abundance: NA; v_gene: TRBV5-5; j_gene: TRBJ2-5; d_gene: NA; CDR3nt: TGTGCCAGCAGCCCGGCAGGTTTGAGGGAGACCCAGTACTTC; CDR3aa: CASSPAGLRETQYF
abundance: NA; v_gene: TRBV24-1; j_gene: TRBJ2-5; d_gene: NA; CDR3nt: TGTGCCACCGCCCGGCGGCCGGCGGAAGAGAACCAGTACTTC; CDR3aa: CATARRPAEENQYF
abundance: many; v_gene: TRBV12-3/TRBV12-4; j_gene: TRBJ2-3; d_gene: TRBD2; CDR3nt: TGTGCCAGCAGGAGATCTAGCGGGAGCACAGATACGCAGTATTTT; CDR3aa: CASRRSSGSTDTQYF
abundance: NA; v_gene: TRBV12-3/TRBV12-4; j_gene: TRBJ1-1; d_gene: NA; CDR3nt: TGTGCCAGCAGTTTTGGTGGGAGCAAAGCTTTCTTT; CDR3aa: CASSFGGSKAFF
abundance: few; v_gene: TRBV4-1; j_gene: TRBJ2-3; d_gene: TRBD2; CDR3nt: TGCGCCAGCAGCCAAGATAGATGGGGACTAGCGGGAGTGACAGATACGCAGTATTTT; CDR3aa: CASSQDRWGLAGVTDTQYF
abundance: many; v_gene: TRBV5-4; j_gene: TRBJ1-1; d_gene: NA; CDR3nt: TGTGCCAGCAGCTATCAGGAATCGGGTAGGATGAACACTGAAGCTTTCTTT; CDR3aa: CASSYQESGRMNTEAFF
abundance: few; v_gene: TRBV12-3/TRBV12-4; j_gene: TRBJ2-2; d_gene: TRBD1; CDR3nt: TGTGCCAGCAGTTTAGCGCGGATTACAGGGGGGTCCACCGGGGAGCTGTTTTTT; CDR3aa: CASSLARITGGSTGELFF
abundance: NA; v_gene: TRBV15; j_gene: TRBJ2-5; d_gene: TRBD2; CDR3nt: TGTGCCACCAGCAGAGGACTAGCGGGAGTTAGCGAGACCCAGTACTTC; CDR3aa: CATSRGLAGVSETQYF
abundance: few; v_gene: TRBV7-2; j_gene: TRBJ2-7; d_gene: TRBD2; CDR3nt: TGTGCCAGCAGCTTAGGTTATCGCGGGGGCTCCTACGAGCAGTACTTC; CDR3aa: CASSLGYRGGSYEQYF
abundance: many; v_gene: TRBV12-3/TRBV12-4; j_gene: TRBJ2-6; d_gene: NA; CDR3nt: TGTGCCAGCAAAACCTCTGGGGCCAACGTCCTGACTTTC; CDR3aa: CASKTSGANVLTF
abundance: few; v_gene: TRBV7-2; j_gene: TRBJ2-3; d_gene: TRBD1; CDR3nt: TGTGCCAGCAGCCGAGCCGCGATGGACAGGGGTGAAGATACGCAGTATTTT; CDR3aa: CASSRAAMDRGEDTQYF
abundance: few; v_gene: TRBV4-2; j_gene: TRBJ1-1; d_gene: NA; CDR3nt: TGTGCCAGCAGCCAAGATGTGGTGCCCACTGAAGCTTTCTTT; CDR3aa: CASSQDVVPTEAFF
abundance: NA; v_gene: TRBV6-1; j_gene: TRBJ1-2; d_gene: NA; CDR3nt: TGTGCCAGCAGTCATGCCGGGGGCACTAACTATGGCTACACCTTC; CDR3aa: CASSHAGGTNYGYTF
abundance: NA; v_gene: TRBV3-1; j_gene: TRBJ1-2; d_gene: NA; CDR3nt: TGTGCCAGCAGCCAAACAAGGACAACTAACTATGGCTACACCTTC; CDR3aa: CASSQTRTTNYGYTF
abundance: NA; v_gene: TRBV15; j_gene: TRBJ1-6; d_gene: NA; CDR3nt: TGTGCCACCAGCAGAGCCCGGGAGGGTTATAATTCACCCCTCCACTTT; CDR3aa: CATSRAREGYNSPLHF
abundance: NA; v_gene: TRBV20-1; j_gene: TRBJ2-1; d_gene: TRBD2; CDR3nt: TGCAGTGCTACTACCGGACTAGCGAATAACCACAATGAGCAGTTCTTC; CDR3aa: CSATTGLANNHNEQFF
abundance: many; v_gene: TRBV12-3/TRBV12-4; j_gene: TRBJ2-7; d_gene: NA; CDR3nt: TGTGCCAGCAGCTTATTTTCCTACGAGCAGTACTTC; CDR3aa: CASSLFSYEQYF
abundance: NA; v_gene: TRBV28; j_gene: TRBJ2-1; d_gene: TRBD2; CDR3nt: TGTGCCAGCAGTTTTAGACTAGCGGGAAGGCATGAGCAGTTCTTC; CDR3aa: CASSFRLAGRHEQFF
abundance: few; v_gene: TRBV5-1; j_gene: TRBJ2-7; d_gene: TRBD1; CDR3nt: TGCGCCAGCAGCTTACAGGGGGCAACTGTCTACGAGCAGTACTTC; CDR3aa: CASSLQGATVYEQYF
abundance: many; v_gene: TRBV28; j_gene: TRBJ1-6; d_gene: NA; CDR3nt: TGTGCCAGCAGTTTAGCGAATTCACCCCTCCACTTT; CDR3aa: CASSLANSPLHF
abundance: few; v_gene: TRBV6-1; j_gene: TRBJ2-5; d_gene: TRBD2; CDR3nt: TGTGCCAGCAGGTGGGGAGGGAGAAACCAAGAGACCCAGTACTTC; CDR3aa: CASRWGGRNQETQYF
abundance: NA; v_gene: TRBV7-9; j_gene: TRBJ1-5; d_gene: NA; CDR3nt: TGTGCCAGCACCAAGGGCATGGGAAATCAGCCCCAGCATTTT; CDR3aa: CASTKGMGNQPQHF
abundance: few; v_gene: TRBV6-2/TRBV6-3; j_gene: TRBJ2-1; d_gene: TRBD2; CDR3nt: TGTGCCAGCAGTCGACAACTAGCGGGGTCCTACAATGAGCAGTTCTTC; CDR3aa: CASSRQLAGSYNEQFF
abundance: NA; v_gene: TRBV30; j_gene: TRBJ2-5; d_gene: TRBD1; CDR3nt: TGTGCCTGGAGTGCCTACAGGGGGATACGGGAGACCCAGTACTTC; CDR3aa: CAWSAYRGIRETQYF
abundance: few; v_gene: TRBV6-1; j_gene: TRBJ1-5; d_gene: NA; CDR3nt: TGTGCCAGCAGTGAGATACAGGGATGGGGTCGCCAGCCCCAGCATTTT; CDR3aa: CASSEIQGWGRQPQHF
abundance: few; v_gene: TRBV20-1; j_gene: TRBJ2-3; d_gene: NA; CDR3nt: TGCAGTGCTAGAGACGTAACACGGGGCACAGATACGCAGTATTTT; CDR3aa: CSARDVTRGTDTQYF
abundance: NA; v_gene: TRBV5-1; j_gene: TRBJ2-1; d_gene: TRBD2; CDR3nt: TGCGCCAGCAGCTACAGACTAGCGGGAGACCGCAGTGAGCAGTTCTTC; CDR3aa: CASSYRLAGDRSEQFF
abundance: NA; v_gene: TRBV3-1; j_gene: TRBJ2-3; d_gene: TRBD2; CDR3nt: TGTGCCAGCAGCCAAAGGGGAACTAGCGGAACTAGCACAGATACGCAGTATTTT; CDR3aa: CASSQRGTSGTSTDTQYF
abundance: NA; v_gene: TRBV28; j_gene: TRBJ1-1; d_gene: NA; CDR3nt: TGTGCCAGCAGTTTCTACAGGGAGAACACTGAAGCTTTCTTT; CDR3aa: CASSFYRENTEAFF
abundance: few; v_gene: TRBV4-2; j_gene: TRBJ2-3; d_gene: NA; CDR3nt: TGTGCCAGCAGGGACACCGGGACCACAGATACGCAGTATTTT; CDR3aa: CASRDTGTTDTQYF
abundance: many; v_gene: TRBV6-2/TRBV6-3; j_gene: TRBJ2-7; d_gene: NA; CDR3nt: TGTGCCAGCAGTCCATCGGAGGCCCCGCTATCGAGGGAGTACTTC; CDR3aa: CASSPSEAPLSREYF
abundance: NA; v_gene: TRBV7-2; j_gene: TRBJ2-6; d_gene: NA; CDR3nt: TGTGCCAGCAGCTTAGCGGCGGGGTCTGGGGCCAACGTCCTGACTTTC; CDR3aa: CASSLAAGSGANVLTF
abundance: NA; v_gene: TRBV20-1; j_gene: TRBJ2-3; d_gene: TRBD2; CDR3nt: TGCAGTGCTAGGGTTGGGACTAGCCGAGATACGCAGTATTTT; CDR3aa: CSARVGTSRDTQYF
abundance: NA; v_gene: TRBV6-1; j_gene: TRBJ2-3; d_gene: NA; CDR3nt: TGTGCCAGCAAGGGGATTAGCACAGATACGCAGTATTTT; CDR3aa: CASKGISTDTQYF
abundance: few; v_gene: TRBV28; j_gene: TRBJ2-1; d_gene: NA; CDR3nt: TGTGCCAGCAGTTTTTCCCCCAGCACAGGGAGGAATGAGCAGTTCTTC; CDR3aa: CASSFSPSTGRNEQFF
abundance: NA; v_gene: TRBV18; j_gene: TRBJ2-2; d_gene: NA; CDR3nt: TGTGCCAGCTCACCTTCGGGACAAGTGAATGGGGAGCTGTTTTTT; CDR3aa: CASSPSGQVNGELFF
abundance: few; v_gene: TRBV29-1; j_gene: TRBJ2-3; d_gene: NA; CDR3nt: TGCAGCGCCACCGTGGTAGATACGCAGTATTTT; CDR3aa: CSATVVDTQYF
abundance: many; v_gene: TRBV5-1; j_gene: TRBJ2-7; d_gene: NA; CDR3nt: TGCGCCAGCAGCTTGGACTCGGGTTACGAGCAGTACTTC; CDR3aa: CASSLDSGYEQYF
abundance: NA; v_gene: TRBV12-3/TRBV12-4; j_gene: TRBJ2-7; d_gene: NA; CDR3nt: TGTGCCAGCAGCCCTGAGACGAGTTACGAGCAGTACTTC; CDR3aa: CASSPETSYEQYF
abundance: NA; v_gene: TRBV3-1; j_gene: TRBJ2-2; d_gene: TRBD2; CDR3nt: TGTGCCAGCAGCCAATACGGGAGGGCCGGGACCGGGGAGCTGTTTTTT; CDR3aa: CASSQYGRAGTGELFF
abundance: NA; v_gene: TRBV27; j_gene: TRBJ1-4; d_gene: NA; CDR3nt: TGTGCCAGCAGTTTATGGGGGGCGCGGGGTGAAAAACTGTTTTTT; CDR3aa: CASSLWGARGEKLFF
abundance: NA; v_gene: TRBV29-1; j_gene: TRBJ1-1; d_gene: NA; CDR3nt: TGCAGCGTTGAAGAAGGGGGAGGGACTGAAGCTTTCTTT; CDR3aa: CSVEEGGGTEAFF
abundance: few; v_gene: TRBV5-1; j_gene: TRBJ2-3; d_gene: NA; CDR3nt: TGCGCCAGCAGCTTTGTGGGGGGACCAGATACGCAGTATTTT; CDR3aa: CASSFVGGPDTQYF
abundance: few; v_gene: TRBV2; j_gene: TRBJ2-3; d_gene: NA; CDR3nt: TGTGCCAGCACCGGAAGAGGGATTTTCACAGATACGCAGTATTTT; CDR3aa: CASTGRGIFTDTQYF
abundance: NA; v_gene: TRBV6-5; j_gene: TRBJ2-5; d_gene: NA; CDR3nt: TGTGCCAGCAGTTACTCGATTATAGGGACCCAGTACTTC; CDR3aa: CASSYSIIGTQYF
abundance: once; v_gene: TRBV6-1; j_gene: TRBJ2-4; d_gene: TRBD2; CDR3nt: TGTGCCAGCAGTGGGGGGGGGACGCTGGGAAACATTCAGTACTTC; CDR3aa: CASSGGGTLGNIQYF